This T cell receptor (beta chain) was identified in a study of T cell changes during pregnancy in multiple sclerosis. Sequencing was performed with immunoSEQ multiplex PCR; in TCRdb, only in-frame clones are kept and a portion is missing. The sample holds tens of thousands of clones, under 95% seen once. V lost 0 bases to trimming and J lost 7 bases; unmatched junction nucleotides: 9. There are 16 residues in the CDR3. CDR1 and CDR2 from the germline V gene are ENHRY and SYGVKD. V is TRBV10-3 and J is TRBJ1-2, with 9 bases identical to TRBD1. Source: CD4+ T cells from peripheral blood mononuclear cells, taken in the third trimester of pregnancy. The TCR was taken from a female donor with multiple sclerosis, enrolled in a pregnancy study. The CDR3 region is CAISESRDREISGYTF. The CDR3 DNA is TGTGCCATCAGTGAGTCCCGGGACAGGGAAATCTCTGGCTACACCTTC.